The rows below give T cell receptor delta chains drawn from one sample of a study of intestinal T cells in coeliac disease. TCRdb reanalysed the multiplex PCR reads with CATT. The sample contains about 510 delta-chain clones, about three fifths of which appear only once. The sequenced material came from a duodenal biopsy. The receptor set was obtained from a human donor with celiac disease. Each CDR3 is given without its conserved first and last residue. Clone size is stated in some rows and not others, as once, few, many or a class when expanded.

cdr3_length clone_size v_call cdr3_aa
17 medium-sized TRDV1 ALGDLLMTGGVYTDKLI
15 medium-sized TRDV1 ALGLPRRSWDTRQMF
17 hyperexpanded TRDV1 ALGELSGPRWGIHPKLI
14 few TRDV1 ALGELLLGIPDKLI
16 few TRDV1 ALGESGLRWVYTDKLI
19 hyperexpanded TRDV1 ALGEKRRYWGINWYTDKLI
16 medium-sized TRDV1 ALGVAYWGIRDTDKLI
14 hyperexpanded TRDV1 ALGGHHETGGYVLI
13 hyperexpanded TRDV2 ACDLLDLNTDKLI
15 medium-sized TRDV1 ALGELYRGILVDKLI
18 - TRDV1 ALGENTHLGASWDTRQMF
23 hyperexpanded TRDV1 ALGENRRPSYAPTGGYPKTDKLI
21 large TRDV1 ALGELGKRNWGIYPSYTDKLI
19 hyperexpanded TRDV1 ALGILGIPYWGLKITDKLI
18 hyperexpanded TRDV3 AFVTLLGIRGVGYTDKLI
19 hyperexpanded TRDV1 ALGEPAFHGWGISITDKLI
20 hyperexpanded TRDV1 ALGALPTVRGILRALTAQLF
15 - TRDV1 ALGELLGWGWTDKLI
17 medium-sized TRDV1 ALGDLPTLGDTLTDKLI
15 few TRDV1 ALGPQWGYYTTAQLF
15 - TRDV1 ALGELVVGDTSDKLI
16 medium-sized TRDV1 ALGEPKPWNLNTDKLI
21 large TRDV1 ALGELPPSVLRPGGFWTDKLI
17 large TRDV1 ALGGPSYVWDTQNDKLI
19 hyperexpanded TRDV1 ALGELAFPSLMGLYTDKLI
11 hyperexpanded TRAV29/DV5 AASTVYTDKLI